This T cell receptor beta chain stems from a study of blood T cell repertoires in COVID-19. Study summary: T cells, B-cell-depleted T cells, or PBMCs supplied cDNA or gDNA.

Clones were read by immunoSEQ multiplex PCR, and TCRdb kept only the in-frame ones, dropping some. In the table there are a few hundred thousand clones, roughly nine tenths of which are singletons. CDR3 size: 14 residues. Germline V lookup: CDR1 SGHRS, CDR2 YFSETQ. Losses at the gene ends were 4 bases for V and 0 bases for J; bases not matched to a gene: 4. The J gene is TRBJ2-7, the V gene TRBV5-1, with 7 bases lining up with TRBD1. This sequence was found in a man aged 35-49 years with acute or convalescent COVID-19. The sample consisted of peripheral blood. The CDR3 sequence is CASSGRQGSYEQYF. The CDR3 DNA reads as TGCGCCAGCAGCGGGAGACAGGGCTCCTACGAGCAGTACTTC.